This T cell receptor (beta chain) was profiled in a study of CD8+CD57+ T cells in acquired aplastic anemia. Study-level background: An average of 3.2 ug of DNA was obtained from sorted CD4+ and CD8+ cells. Approximately 11 million reads, on average, were obtained for CD4+ cells from healthy donors. General study points: Patients and controls had CD8+ Simpson's diversity values that were not significantly distinct. Patients and controls shared fewer than 30 CD8+ CDR3 sequences.

Germline loops: CDR1 DFQATT, CDR2 SNEGSKA (reference sequence). Trimming pared 6 bases from V and 4 bases from J, leaving 16 bases between. This CDR3 spans 14 amino acids. This clonotype was recorded at least ten times. Its specificity is not known. Template material for TCR beta VDJ and CDR3 profiling consisted of genomic DNA. TCRdb independently ran MiXCR on the reads; one entry per CDR3 protein. The table has some 220,000 distinct CDR3 sequences, 34% seen once; the top ten hold around 1.1%. The chain has TRBV20-1 and TRBJ1-3; tentatively, D is TRBD1 (5 bases). This TCR derives from a human donor in good health, serving as a control. Sequenced material: sorted CD4+, CD8+, or CD8+CD57+ T cells (not recorded which) from PBMCs. CDR3 sequence reads: CSAWTRDSGNTIYF. The CDR3 DNA reads TGCAGTGCGTGGACGAGGGACTCCGGAAACACCATATATTTT.